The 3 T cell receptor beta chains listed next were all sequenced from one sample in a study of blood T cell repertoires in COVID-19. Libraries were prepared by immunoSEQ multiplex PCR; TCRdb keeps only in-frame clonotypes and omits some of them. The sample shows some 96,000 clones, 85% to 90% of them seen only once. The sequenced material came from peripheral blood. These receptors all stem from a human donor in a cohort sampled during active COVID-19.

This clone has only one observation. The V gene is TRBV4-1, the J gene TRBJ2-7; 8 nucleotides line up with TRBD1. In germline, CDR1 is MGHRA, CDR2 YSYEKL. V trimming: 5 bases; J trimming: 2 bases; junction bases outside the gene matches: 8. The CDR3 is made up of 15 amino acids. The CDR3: CASSDGQGFTYEQYF. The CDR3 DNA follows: TGCGCCAGCAGCGACGGACAGGGCTTTACCTACGAGCAGTACTTC.

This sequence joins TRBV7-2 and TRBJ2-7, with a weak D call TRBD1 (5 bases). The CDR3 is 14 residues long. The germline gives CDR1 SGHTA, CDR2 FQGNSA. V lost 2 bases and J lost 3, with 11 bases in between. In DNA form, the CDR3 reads TGTGCCAGCAGCTTACAAATACAGGTCTACGAGCAGTACTTC. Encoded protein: CASSLQIQVYEQYF.

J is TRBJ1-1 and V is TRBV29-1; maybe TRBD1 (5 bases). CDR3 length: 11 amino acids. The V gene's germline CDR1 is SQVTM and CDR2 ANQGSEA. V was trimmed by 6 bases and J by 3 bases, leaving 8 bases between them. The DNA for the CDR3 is TGCAGCGTAGGACAAGACACTGAAGCTTTCTTT. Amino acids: CSVGQDTEAFF.